These 20 T cell receptor beta chains were all obtained from the same sample, sequenced in a study of T cells in Graves' hyperthyroidism and ophthalmopathy. TCR beta CDR3 region amplification was performed from RNA transcripts. The HTBI set primed first-round TCR CDR3 RT-PCR. TCRdb fed the multiplex PCR reads into MiXCR, producing one record per CDR3 protein. Counted here are about 350,000 distinct CDR3 sequences, approximately 13% occurring once; the ten biggest clones make up around 32%. Sequencing was carried out using blood. Receptors originate from a woman between 40 and 50 years old with Graves' ophthalmopathy.

This clonotype was seen many times. The chain has TRBV4-2 and TRBJ2-7, with TRBD2 matching 11 bases. Germline V gene sequence: CDR1 LGHNA, CDR2 YNFKEQ. This CDR3 is 14 amino acids long. Trimming took 5 bases from V and 2 from J; bases not matched to a gene: 2. The CDR3 sequence: CASSDSGGAYEQYF. The CDR3 DNA reads as TGTGCCAGCAGCGATAGCGGGGGGGCCTACGAGCAGTACTTC.

V is TRBV9 and J is TRBJ2-1, with D hard to call. V lost 0 bases to trimming and J lost 10 bases, with 11 bases between them. Looked up from germline, CDR1 is SGDLS and CDR2 is YYNGEE. The CDR3 spans 13 residues. The CDR3 loop is CASSVEARREQFF. The CDR3 nucleotides read TGTGCCAGCAGCGTAGAGGCAAGAAGGGAGCAGTTCTTC.

This chain joins TRBV3-1 and TRBJ2-2; maybe TRBD2 (6 bases). The CDR3 is 17 amino acids. The V and J ends lost 0 bases and 3 bases respectively, with 14 bases between them. Looked up from germline, CDR1 is LGHDT and CDR2 is YNNKEL (reference sequence). This chain's CDR3 is CASSQDQVGDYTGELFF. CDR3 DNA: TGTGCCAGCAGCCAAGATCAGGTGGGGGACTACACCGGGGAGCTGTTTTTT.

This clonotype was recorded at least ten times. V is TRBV11-2 and J is TRBJ2-7; D is possibly TRBD2 (5 bases). This CDR3 is 15 amino acids long. The germline gives CDR1 SGHAT, CDR2 FQNNGV. V shed 5 bases and J shed 3 bases, with 17 bases lying between them. CDR3 sequence reads: CASSTGLGLNYEQYF. The CDR3 nucleotides read TGTGCCAGCAGCACCGGGTTAGGACTGAACTACGAGCAGTACTTC.

Comments on this clonotype: A read error is possible here, since a much larger clone lies one base away. The rearrangement uses TRBV15 and TRBJ2-5, with D perhaps matching TRBD1 (7 bases). The CDR3 runs to 13 residues. CDR1 and CDR2 (germline): LNHNV, YYDKDF (reference sequence). In nucleotides, the CDR3 is TGTGCCACGTCACAGGGGACTCAAGAGATCCAGTACTTC. This sequence encodes CATSQGTQEIQYF.

This clonotype was found a few times. The chain recombines TRBV10-2 with TRBJ1-1; D possibly corresponds to TRBD1 (6 bases). The V gene lost 2 bases and the J gene lost 2 bases, with 9 bases spanning the gap. This CDR3 has 14 residues. Germline values: CDR1 WSHSY, CDR2 SAAADI. CDR3 sequence: CASSETGINTEAFF. The CDR3 DNA reads TGCGCCAGCAGTGAGACAGGGATTAACACTGAAGCTTTCTTT.

This clonotype was counted at least ten times. This chain connects TRBV5-1 to TRBJ2-1, with D possibly being TRBD1 (6 bases). The CDR3 contains 15 residues. Trimming removed 1 base from V and 4 bases from J, with 12 bases in between. Germline V CDR1 and CDR2: SGHRS, YFSETQ. The CDR3 nucleotides are TGCGCCAGCAGCTTGATGCACAGGGCGTACAATGAGCAGTTCTTC. As protein: CASSLMHRAYNEQFF. Supplemented by reference TRBV5-1 and TRBJ2-1, the full variable domain reads KAGVTQTPRYLIKTRGQQVTLSCSPISGHRSVSWYQQTPGQGLQFLFEYFSETQRNKGNFPGRFSGRQFSNSRSEMNVSTLELGDSALYLCASSLMHRAYNEQFFGPGTRLTVL.

The gene calls are TRBV2 and TRBJ2-5; D is possibly TRBD1 (5 bases). The CDR3 is made up of 13 amino acids. The germline V gene has CDR1 SNHLY and CDR2 FYNNEI. V dropped 3 bases and J dropped 4 bases, with 9 bases sitting between them. CDR3 DNA sequence: TGTGCCAGCAGTGACAGGGAATTAGAGACCCAGTACTTC. It encodes CASSDRELETQYF.

This clonotype was seen more than once but under ten times. V usage is TRBV20-1 and J usage is TRBJ2-7; TRBD1 agrees at 9 bases. The CDR3 has 14 residues. After removal of 3 bases from V and 3 bases from J, the junction contained 6 bases not matched to a gene. CDR1 is DFQATT and CDR2 is SNEGSKA in the germline V gene (reference sequence). Here the CDR3 reads CSARPGTGLYEQYF. The CDR3 bases are TGCAGTGCTAGGCCCGGGACAGGGCTCTACGAGCAGTACTTC.

This clonotype has ten or more counts. The J gene is TRBJ1-6, the V gene TRBV7-2; 9 bases are shared with TRBD1. CDR1 is SGHTA and CDR2 is FQGNSA in the germline V gene. The trim removed 3 bases at V and 10 bases at J, leaving 7 bases unmatched. The length of the CDR3 is 15 residues. CDR3 sequence: CASSLLQGARSPLHF. The CDR3 region has the DNA TGTGCCAGCAGCTTGCTACAGGGGGCACGATCACCCCTCCACTTT.

This clonotype was seen at least ten times. This chain links TRBV19 with TRBJ1-1, with 8 bases lining up with TRBD1. V shed 5 bases, J shed 0 bases, and the junction held 11 bases outside the gene matches. The CDR3 spans 17 residues. CDR1 is LNHDA and CDR2 is SQIVND in the germline V gene (reference sequence). This CDR3 is CASSERTGRMVNTEAFF. DNA for the CDR3: TGTGCCAGTAGTGAAAGGACAGGGCGAATGGTGAACACTGAAGCTTTCTTT.

The rearrangement uses TRBV15 and TRBJ1-4, with D possibly TRBD1 on 5 matching bases. This CDR3 is 14 amino acids long. V was shortened by 3 bases and J by 8 bases, with 13 bases between the two germline ends. The germline gives CDR1 LNHNV, CDR2 YYDKDF (reference sequence). CDR3 DNA sequence: TGTGCCACCAGCAGGTGGGGACGCCCGGAAAAACTGTTTTTT. Protein product: CATSRWGRPEKLFF.

This chain links TRBV15 with TRBJ1-5; 8 bases line up with TRBD1. The CDR3 is made up of 14 amino acids. The J segment lost 7 bases and the V segment lost 3 bases, leaving 5 bases of the junction unmatched. The V gene's germline CDR1 is LNHNV and CDR2 YYDKDF (reference sequence). The CDR3 loop is CATSSTGGKQPQHF. The CDR3 nucleotides are TGTGCCACCAGCAGTACAGGGGGGAAGCAGCCCCAGCATTTT.

This clonotype came up a few times. This chain joins TRBV5-1 and TRBJ1-6; D is undetermined. The CDR3 runs to 15 residues. Per germline, CDR1 SGHRS and CDR2 YFSETQ. Trimming left V 1 base short and J 8 bases short, with 13 bases between. The CDR3: CASSLLSPNDSPLHF. For the CDR3, the DNA is TGCGCCAGCAGCTTGTTGTCCCCGAACGATTCACCCCTCCACTTT. Complete variable domain (other parts from reference TRBV5-1 and TRBJ1-6): KAGVTQTPRYLIKTRGQQVTLSCSPISGHRSVSWYQQTPGQGLQFLFEYFSETQRNKGNFPGRFSGRQFSNSRSEMNVSTLELGDSALYLCASSLLSPNDSPLHFGNGTRLTVT.

The chain joins TRBV3-1 to TRBJ2-5; perhaps TRBD2 as D (5 bases). V lost 4 bases and J lost 4, with 13 bases in between. Germline V gene lookup returns CDR1 LGHDT and CDR2 YNNKEL (reference sequence). The CDR3 has 14 amino acids. The CDR3 region has the DNA TGTGCCAGCAGCCCACTAGTCTCCAGAGAGACCCAGTACTTC. This encodes CASSPLVSRETQYF.

This clonotype was seen repeatedly, ten times or more. The V and J genes are TRBV20-1 and TRBJ1-5, with a possible D match to TRBD1 (5 bases). The CDR3 is 13 amino acids. Trimming left V 3 bases short and J 10 bases short, with 16 bases between. Germline loops: CDR1 DFQATT, CDR2 SNEGSKA (reference sequence). CDR3 protein: CSARGGEGIPQHF. In nucleotides, the CDR3 is TGCAGTGCTAGGGGGGGGGAGGGTATACCCCAGCATTTT.

This clonotype was seen only a few times. This chain uses TRBV3-1 with TRBJ2-1; 12 positions match TRBD2. With 1 base clipped from V and 9 bases from J, the junction kept 7 bases outside the gene matches. CDR1 LGHDT and CDR2 YNNKEL come from the germline V gene (reference sequence). This CDR3 comprises 16 residues. Here the CDR3 reads CASSQGTSGIGSEQFF. CDR3 nucleotides: TGTGCCAGCAGCCAAGGGACTAGCGGGATAGGTAGTGAGCAGTTCTTC.

This clonotype has a handful of counts. V usage is TRBV27 and J usage is TRBJ1-2; 9 bases map to TRBD1. The CDR3 is made up of 16 amino acids. Losses at the gene ends were 6 bases for V and 2 bases for J; bases not matched to a gene: 10. The V gene's germline CDR1 is MNHEY and CDR2 SMNVEV (reference sequence). As DNA, the CDR3 is TGTGCCAGCAGGCCCTCCGGGACAGGGTCCAACTATGGCTACACCTTC. Translated: CASRPSGTGSNYGYTF.

J is TRBJ2-7 and V is TRBV7-2, with 7 bases matching TRBD1. Germline V gene sequence: CDR1 SGHTA, CDR2 FQGNSA. CDR3 length: 13 residues. Trimming cost V 2 bases and J 4 bases; bases outside gene matches: 2. The CDR3 DNA follows: TGTGCCAGCAGCTTAATACAGGGGTACGAGCAGTACTTC. It translates to CASSLIQGYEQYF.

This clonotype was recorded many times. The rearrangement joins TRBV20-1 to TRBJ1-5, with a possible D match to TRBD1 (6 bases). V was shortened by 3 bases and J by 2 bases, with 11 bases between the two germline ends. This CDR3 has 14 amino acids. CDR1 and CDR2 (germline): DFQATT, SNEGSKA (reference sequence). This CDR3 reads CSASPGAGNQPQHF. The CDR3 DNA follows: TGCAGTGCTAGCCCAGGGGCCGGCAATCAGCCCCAGCATTTT.